The T cell receptor beta chain described here comes from a study of shared clonotypes between healthy human individuals. Study-wide findings and caveats: Represented diversity, genetic and exposure-history alike, was limited by few donors.

Germline V gene sequence: CDR1 MRHNA, CDR2 SNTAGT. CDR3 length equals 17 residues. The replicate PCRs on unsorted PBMC were given 250 to 300 ng DNA, which is 25,000 to 30,000 T cell genomes. TCRdb's copy holds only in-frame clones and misses some; the assay was immunoSEQ multiplex PCR. The sample has 490,000 or so clones, about 80% seen once. In the case of this clone: The antigen is undetermined. A single base separates this from a much larger clone, so it may be a read error. This sample also contains other DNA sequences that code for the same CDR3.

There were no recent acute infections or vaccinations among the donors, who were healthy HIV-negative adults. The chain employs TRBV6-4 and TRBJ2-6, with a weak D call TRBD1 (7 bases). Sequences were obtained from PBMCs. This clonotype was sampled from a middle-aged woman in good health. Some clones in this sample may be carry-over from other donors' samples. The CDR3 bases are TGCGCCAGGGGGGTGGACAGAAAAAGACCTGGGGCCAACGTCCTGACTTTC. This gives the protein CARGVDRKRPGANVLTF.